Detailed here is one T cell receptor beta chain. Its antigen remains unidentified. The germline CDR1 and CDR2 sequences are ENHRY and SYGVKD. V lost 0 bases and J 8 bases, leaving 11 bases between the germline ends. The CDR3 extends over 14 amino acids. Sample-barcoded 5' priming and a J-beta primer mix drove a second PCR of about 6 to 12 cycles. With 12 random nucleotides, a template-switch adaptor tagged each individual cDNA molecule. TCRdb analysed the 5' RACE reads with MiXCR anew, one entry per CDR3 protein. The data show roughly 1,800,000 distinct CDR3 sequences, about 50% seen once. The data were taken from a study of blood T cells in healthy people across ages. Looking at the study overall: Per every two T cells, about one barcoded beta molecule was captured by template switching. Study-wide results and limits: Significant beta diversity loss was already apparent by age about 39, declining roughly linearly.

Material for sequencing was blood. This clonotype was sampled from a woman between 40 and 55 years old in good health. This chain connects TRBV10-3 to TRBJ2-4; TRBD1 might be the D (6 bases). The CDR3, as DNA: TGTGCCATCAGTGAGTCGGGGGCGCATGACATTCAGTACTTC. Its protein product is CAISESGAHDIQYF.